Below, 23 T cell receptor beta chains from the same sample are listed, as sequenced in a study of T cells in Graves' hyperthyroidism and ophthalmopathy (dated by TCRdb to about 2019). The library was generated by multiplex PCR. These reads were obtained on an Illumina HiSeq 2000. The TCR beta CDR3 regions were amplified from the RNA transcripts. The TCR CDR3 was subjected to a first round of RT-PCR using the HTBI primer set and the Qiagen OneStep RT-PCR kit. The public sequencing data were trimmed at Q25 with fastp and processed into clonotypes with MiXCR by TCRdb, which kept only in-frame beta chains. Each CDR3 protein appears once, grouped with its most common genes and DNA. Present in this sample are more than 150,000 distinct CDR3 sequences, over 15% of which were seen just once. The ten largest clones capture roughly 28% of the sample. The source material was blood. Source of these receptors: a woman aged 45 to 65 with Graves' hyperthyroidism.

This clonotype has a single count. This could be a read error, since a much larger clone is one nucleotide away. The genes are TRBV7-2 and TRBJ2-3; tentatively, D is TRBD1 (6 bases). The CDR3 is made up of 15 amino acids. CDR1 and CDR2 (germline): SGHTA, FQGNSA. CDR3 DNA sequence: TGTGCCGGCAGCTTAGTAGGGGGACACACAGATACGCAGTATTTT. Translated, it gives CAGSLVGGHTDTQYF.

For this clonotype: This sequence may be a read error, since a much larger clone differs from it by one base. The rearrangement joins TRBV6-2 or TRBV6-3 to TRBJ2-1; tentative D call: TRBD1 (7 bases). Germline CDR1 and CDR2: MNHEY and SVGEGT. The CDR3 runs 15 residues. Trimming shortened V by 2 bases and J by 7 bases, and 15 bases separated the two germline ends. The CDR3 here is CASSYHPEGANEQFF. DNA for the CDR3: TGTGCCAGCAGTTACCATCCGGAGGGGGCAAATGAGCAGTTCTTC.

This clonotype has a single count. A much larger clone differs by one base, so this may be a read error. The chain employs TRBV5-1 and TRBJ2-3; D may be TRBD1 (5 bases). Germline V gene data show CDR1 as SGHRS and CDR2 as YFSETQ. This CDR3 is 14 amino acids long. V was shortened by 2 bases and J by 2 bases, with 9 bases between the two germline ends. The CDR3 here is CASSFRQNTDTQYF. The CDR3 DNA reads TGCGCCAGCAGCTTTAGACAGAACACAGATACGCAGTATTTT.

This clonotype was found many times. The chain is built from TRBV5-8 and TRBJ2-1; the match to TRBD2 covers 7 bases. The CDR3 spans 13 residues. V shed 10 bases and J 0 bases; nucleotides not matched to a gene: 4. CDR1 is SGHTS, CDR2 YDEGEE, per germline. The CDR3 bases are TGTGCCGACCGGGACTACTCCTACAATGAGCAGTTCTTC. It specifies CADRDYSYNEQFF.

This clonotype was counted ten times or more. The chain couples TRBV11-2 to TRBJ2-3; TRBD2 is a possible D gene (6 bases). CDR3 size: 15 residues. Germline CDR1 SGHAT, CDR2 FQNNGV. Trimming shortened V by 6 bases and J by 3 bases, and 16 bases separated the two germline ends. CDR3 in DNA: TGTGCCAGCAGAAGACGGGGGATAGAGACAGATACGCAGTATTTT. Encoded protein: CASRRRGIETDTQYF.

This clonotype was counted many times. This chain links TRBV6-1 with TRBJ1-3; 7 positions match TRBD1. The CDR3 is 14 amino acids. Germline V gene lookup returns CDR1 MNHNS and CDR2 SASEGT. Trimming cost V 7 bases and J 2 bases; bases outside gene matches: 5. The CDR3 reads CASIPDRAGNTIYF. Written as DNA, the CDR3 is TGTGCCAGCATTCCAGACAGGGCTGGAAACACCATATATTTT.

The V gene is TRBV7-2, the J gene TRBJ2-7; D uncertain. CDR1 is SGHTA and CDR2 is FQGNSA in the germline V gene. V lost 1 base to trimming and J lost 3 bases, with 10 bases between them. The CDR3 is 14 residues long. CDR3 amino acids: CASSLGPKGYEQYF. The CDR3 DNA is TGTGCCAGCAGCTTAGGGCCAAAAGGCTACGAGCAGTACTTC. Based on the CDR3 plus reference TRBV7-2 and TRBJ2-7, the full variable domain is GAGVSQSPSNKVTEKGKDVELRCDPISGHTALYWYRQSLGQGLEFLIYFQGNSAPDKSGLPSDRFSAERTGGSVSTLTIQRTQQEDSAVYLCASSLGPKGYEQYFGPGTRLTVT.

The gene calls are TRBV29-1 and TRBJ2-7; TRBD1 matches at 9 bases. This CDR3 region has 15 residues. CDR1 is SQVTM and CDR2 is ANQGSEA in the germline V gene. Trimming took 5 bases from V and 7 from J; bases not matched to a gene: 15. Written as DNA, the CDR3 is TGCAGCGTTCGCGATCTTGGGACAGGGCCGGGAGAGCAGTACTTC. It specifies CSVRDLGTGPGEQYF.

In its sample, this clonotype was seen many times. V usage is TRBV28 and J usage is TRBJ1-5; 8 bases are shared with TRBD1. Germline V lookup: CDR1 MDHEN, CDR2 SYDVKM. The CDR3 consists of 14 residues. Unmatched junction bases numbered 3, after V lost 5 bases and J lost 3 bases. The CDR3 here is CASSPDRDNQPQHF. CDR3 nucleotide sequence: TGTGCCAGCAGTCCGGACAGGGACAATCAGCCCCAGCATTTT.

This rearrangement joins TRBV6-1 to TRBJ2-2; 10 bases are a match to TRBD2. Germline CDR1 is MNHNS and CDR2 is SASEGT. The CDR3 is 15 amino acids. The trim removed 4 bases at V and 4 bases at J, leaving 3 bases unmatched. In DNA form, the CDR3 reads TGTGCCAGCAGTGCACGGACTAGCGGCACCGGGGAGCTGTTTTTT. The encoded protein is CASSARTSGTGELFF.

This clonotype was seen many times. The gene calls are TRBV7-9 and TRBJ2-1; D is unclear. Germline loops: CDR1 SEHNR, CDR2 FQNEAQ (reference sequence). Trimming cost V 5 bases and J 0 bases, with 8 bases left between them. The CDR3 totals 14 residues. The chain's CDR3 is CASSATSSYNEQFF. In DNA form, the CDR3 reads TGTGCCAGCAGCGCAACAAGCTCCTACAATGAGCAGTTCTTC.

The J gene is TRBJ2-2, the V gene TRBV5-8; 10 bases are shared with TRBD2. V was clipped by 3 bases and J by 1 base; unmatched bases: 3. The CDR3 contains 16 residues. Germline CDR1 reads SGHTS; CDR2 reads YDEGEE. In DNA, the CDR3 is TGTGCCAGCAGCTCTGGACTAGCGGTGAACACCGGGGAGCTGTTTTTT. Translated: CASSSGLAVNTGELFF.

In its sample, this clonotype was seen many times. The genes are TRBV7-3 and TRBJ2-1, with 11 bases lining up with TRBD1. The CDR3 sequence is 16 residues long. V was pared by 4 bases and J by 5 bases, with 7 bases of the junction left unmatched. The germline V gene has CDR1 SGHTA and CDR2 FQGTGA. The CDR3 sequence: CASSSDRDRGDNEQFF. For the CDR3, the DNA is TGTGCCAGCAGCTCAGATAGGGACAGGGGGGACAATGAGCAGTTCTTC.

The count of this clonotype is one. The CDR3 spells CASSPGLGVSYNEQFF. In DNA form, the CDR3 reads TGTGCCAGCAGTCCGGGACTAGGTGTTTCCTACAATGAGCAGTTCTTC. The V and J genes are TRBV27 and TRBJ2-1, with 8 positions matching TRBD2. The CDR3 is 16 amino acids. The J segment lost 1 base and the V segment lost 5 bases, leaving 7 bases of the junction unmatched. Per the germline V gene, CDR1 is MNHEY and CDR2 is SMNVEV (reference sequence).

This clonotype has just a few counts. The genes are TRBV5-1 and TRBJ1-2; the match to TRBD1 covers 7 bases. The CDR3 consists of 13 residues. Germline V gene sequence: CDR1 SGHRS, CDR2 YFSETQ. Losses at the gene ends were 7 bases for V and 7 bases for J; bases not matched to a gene: 10. CDR3 DNA sequence: TGCGCCAGCGGTGCAGAGGGGGCGAGTGGCTACACCTTC. It translates to CASGAEGASGYTF.

This clonotype was detected ten times or more. This chain links TRBV2 with TRBJ2-7; TRBD1 is a possible D gene (5 bases). Trimming removed 8 bases at V and 2 bases at J, with 13 bases between. The CDR3 spans 13 residues. Germline V gene data show CDR1 as SNHLY and CDR2 as FYNNEI. In DNA form, the CDR3 reads TGTGCCAGCTCCAGGGCATCGCCCTACGAGCAGTACTTC. Translation gives CASSRASPYEQYF.

The table lists this clonotype with many counts. The V gene is TRBV2, the J gene TRBJ2-3; TRBD2 matches at 8 bases. After removal of 4 bases from V and 3 bases from J, the junction contained 3 bases not matched to a gene. Germline V gene lookup returns CDR1 SNHLY and CDR2 FYNNEI. The CDR3 extends over 14 amino acids. This CDR3 is CASSVGLATDTQYF. DNA for the CDR3: TGTGCCAGCAGTGTTGGACTAGCAACAGATACGCAGTATTTT.

This clonotype occurred many times. J is TRBJ1-1 and V is TRBV7-2; D is possibly TRBD1 (6 bases). CDR1 and CDR2 from the germline V gene are SGHTA and FQGNSA. V lost 4 bases, J lost 2 bases, and 11 bases lay in between. The CDR3 is 14 residues long. The CDR3 loop reads CASSSRTENTEAFF. DNA of the CDR3: TGTGCCAGCAGCTCCAGGACAGAAAACACTGAAGCTTTCTTT.

Remarks on this clonotype: A read error is possible here, since a much larger clone lies one base away. V usage is TRBV13 and J usage is TRBJ1-1; no firm D call. The germline V and J ends were trimmed by 2 bases and 1 base, with 14 bases remaining between them. This CDR3 is 16 amino acids long. The germline V gene has CDR1 PRHDT and CDR2 FYEKMQ (reference sequence). The CDR3 spells CASSLIESLKNTEAFF. CDR3 nucleotide sequence: TGTGCCAGCAGCTTAATAGAGAGCCTTAAGAACACTGAAGCTTTCTTT.

The chain employs TRBV4-1 and TRBJ2-2; no definite D call. Trimming took off 4 bases at V and 6 bases at J, with 9 bases between the two ends. The CDR3 runs 13 residues. Germline V gives CDR1 MGHRA, CDR2 YSYEKL. The CDR3 region is CASSPQLSGELFF. The CDR3 coding sequence is TGCGCCAGCAGCCCTCAGCTGTCCGGGGAGCTGTTTTTT.

CDR3 in amino acids: CASTDRVYGYTF. CDR3 sequence (DNA): TGTGCCAGTACGGACCGGGTATATGGCTACACCTTC. This chain joins TRBV19 and TRBJ1-2; D gene unclear. Germline loops: CDR1 LNHDA, CDR2 SQIVND (reference sequence). The CDR3 has 12 residues. V shed 7 bases and J shed 5 bases, with 11 bases lying between them.

This clonotype was observed many times. The J gene is TRBJ1-1, the V gene TRBV11-2, with a weak D call TRBD1 (5 bases). V dropped 4 bases and J dropped 3 bases, with 12 bases sitting between them. This CDR3 has 14 amino acids. Germline V gene lookup returns CDR1 SGHAT and CDR2 FQNNGV. For the CDR3, the DNA is TGTGCCAGCAGCTCCCCCCGGGGCCACACTGAAGCTTTCTTT. It encodes CASSSPRGHTEAFF.

This clonotype was detected many times. This rearrangement joins TRBV19 to TRBJ1-1, with D possibly being TRBD1 (6 bases). The V gene's germline CDR1 is LNHDA and CDR2 SQIVND (reference sequence). Trimming shortened V by 5 bases and J by 4 bases, and 8 bases separated the two germline ends. The CDR3 totals 12 residues. The CDR3 coding sequence is TGTGCCAGTAGTGAGGGGGGCACTGAAGCTTTCTTT. It codes for CASSEGGTEAFF. Supplemented by reference TRBV19 and TRBJ1-1, the full variable domain reads DGGITQSPKYLFRKEGQNVTLSCEQNLNHDAMYWYRQDPGQGLRLIYYSQIVNDFQKGDIAEGYSVSREKKESFPLTVTSAQKNPTAFYLCASSEGGTEAFFGQGTRLTVV.